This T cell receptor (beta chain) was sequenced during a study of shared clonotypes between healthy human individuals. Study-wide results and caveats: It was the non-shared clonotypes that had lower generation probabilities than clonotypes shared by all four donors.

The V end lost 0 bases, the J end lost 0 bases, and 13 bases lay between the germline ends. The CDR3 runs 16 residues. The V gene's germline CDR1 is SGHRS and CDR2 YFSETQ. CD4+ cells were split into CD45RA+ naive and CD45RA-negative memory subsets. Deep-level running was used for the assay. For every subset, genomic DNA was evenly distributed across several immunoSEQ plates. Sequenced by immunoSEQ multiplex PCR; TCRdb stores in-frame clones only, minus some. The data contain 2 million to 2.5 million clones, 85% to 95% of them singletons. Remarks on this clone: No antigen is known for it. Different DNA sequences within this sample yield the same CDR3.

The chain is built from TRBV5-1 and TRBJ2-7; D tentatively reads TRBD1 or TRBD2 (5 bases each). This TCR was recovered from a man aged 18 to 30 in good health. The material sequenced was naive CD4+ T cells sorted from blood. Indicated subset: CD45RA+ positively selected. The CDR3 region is CASSLGAGASSYEQYF. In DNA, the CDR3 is TGCGCCAGCAGCTTGGGGGCCGGGGCAAGCTCCTACGAGCAGTACTTC.